A single T cell receptor (beta chain) is shown here with its context. The data derive from a study of OX40 agonist ivuxolimab in advanced cancers. Profiling relied on immunoSEQ multiplex PCR, and the TCRdb table lists in-frame clones only, not all of them. The table includes about 67,000 clones, approximately 87% detected once. The V gene's germline CDR1 is SGHVS and CDR2 FNYEAQ. The CDR3 length is 13 residues. The germline V and J ends were trimmed by 1 base and 2 bases, with 3 bases remaining between them. The chain recombines TRBV7-6 with TRBJ2-1; D is uncertain. The TCR comes from an adult with an advanced solid tumor such as melanoma, head and neck, liver or kidney cancer. The material was CD4+ or CD8+ T cells sorted from blood, obtained in a trial of the OX40 agonist ivuxolimab. Here the CDR3 reads CASSLGTYNEQFF. Written as DNA, the CDR3 is TGTGCCAGCAGCTTAGGGACCTACAATGAGCAGTTCTTC.